The clone carrying this T cell receptor beta chain was counted between two and nine times. Irradiated, violet-dye-labeled stimulators (about 200,000) were plated alongside about 200,000 CFSE-labeled responders. Germline lookup yields CDR1 MNHNY and CDR2 SVGAGI (reference sequence). Trimming left V 9 bases short and J 0 bases short, with 9 bases between. This CDR3 has 14 amino acids. This sample is drawn from a study of graft-versus-host responses after intestinal transplantation. Study as a whole: Once they had received anti-thymocyte globulin induction, all recipients took tacrolimus and steroids for approximately three years.

Data came from immunoSEQ multiplex PCR; TCRdb stores just in-frame clones and leaves some out. The profile shows approximately 15,000 clones, around 35% of them singletons. This receptor was obtained from a human patient who received an intestinal transplant. V gene TRBV6-6 combines with J gene TRBJ2-6; D unclear. The sequencing used alloreactive CD4+ T cells from a mixed lymphocyte reaction culture, collected before intestinal transplant. The subset here: CFSE-low proliferating T cells sorted from roughly six-day pre-transplant mixed lymphocyte reaction (GvH or HvG direction). The CDR3 nucleotides read TGTGCCAGTACACAGCACTCTGGGGCCAACGTCCTGACTTTC. It is translated as CASTQHSGANVLTF.